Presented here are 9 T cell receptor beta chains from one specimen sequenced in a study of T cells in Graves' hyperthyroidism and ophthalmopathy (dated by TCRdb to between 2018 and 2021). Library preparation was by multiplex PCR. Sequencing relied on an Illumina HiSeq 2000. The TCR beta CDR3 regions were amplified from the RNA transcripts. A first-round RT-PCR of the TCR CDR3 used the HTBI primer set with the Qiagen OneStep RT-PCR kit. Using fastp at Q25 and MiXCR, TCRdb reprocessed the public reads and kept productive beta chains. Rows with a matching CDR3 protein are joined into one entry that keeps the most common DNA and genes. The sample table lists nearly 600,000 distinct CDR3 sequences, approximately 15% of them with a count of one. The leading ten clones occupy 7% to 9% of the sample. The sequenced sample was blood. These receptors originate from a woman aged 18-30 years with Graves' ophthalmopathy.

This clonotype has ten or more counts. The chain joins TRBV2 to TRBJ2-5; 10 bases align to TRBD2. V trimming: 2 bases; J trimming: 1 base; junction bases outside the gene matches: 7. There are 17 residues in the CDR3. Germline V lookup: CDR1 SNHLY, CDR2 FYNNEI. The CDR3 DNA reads TGTGCCAGCAGTGAATTTTCGACTAGCGGGCCCCAAGAGACCCAGTACTTC. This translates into CASSEFSTSGPQETQYF.

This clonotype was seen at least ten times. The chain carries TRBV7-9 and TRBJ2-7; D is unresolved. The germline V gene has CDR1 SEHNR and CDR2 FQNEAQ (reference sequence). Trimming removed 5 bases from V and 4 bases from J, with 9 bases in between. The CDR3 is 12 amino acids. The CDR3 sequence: CASSDTGYEQYF. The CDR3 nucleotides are TGTGCCAGCAGCGATACCGGGTACGAGCAGTACTTC.

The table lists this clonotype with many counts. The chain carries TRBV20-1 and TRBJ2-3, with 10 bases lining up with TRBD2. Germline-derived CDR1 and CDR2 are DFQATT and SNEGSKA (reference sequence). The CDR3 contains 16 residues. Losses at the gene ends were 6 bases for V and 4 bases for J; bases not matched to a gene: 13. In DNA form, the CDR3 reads TGCAGTGCCACTGGAGCTAGCGGGAGAAACGCAGATACGCAGTATTTT. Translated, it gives CSATGASGRNADTQYF.

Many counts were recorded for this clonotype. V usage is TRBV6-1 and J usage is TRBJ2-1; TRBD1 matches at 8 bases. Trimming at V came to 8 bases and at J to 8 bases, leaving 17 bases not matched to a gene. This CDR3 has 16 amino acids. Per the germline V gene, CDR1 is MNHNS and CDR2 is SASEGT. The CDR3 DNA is TGTGCCAGCGAGACAGGGGCCGGGACCCAACGGGATGAGCAGTTCTTC. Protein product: CASETGAGTQRDEQFF.

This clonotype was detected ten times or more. In DNA form, the CDR3 reads TGTGCCAGCAGTTTTCGGGGGCGCGGAGAGACCCAGTACTTC. This sequence encodes CASSFRGRGETQYF. V gene TRBV12-3 or TRBV12-4 combines with J gene TRBJ2-5; perhaps D is TRBD1 or TRBD2 (6 bases each). The CDR3 consists of 14 residues. Trimming pared 3 bases from V and 4 bases from J, leaving 12 bases between.

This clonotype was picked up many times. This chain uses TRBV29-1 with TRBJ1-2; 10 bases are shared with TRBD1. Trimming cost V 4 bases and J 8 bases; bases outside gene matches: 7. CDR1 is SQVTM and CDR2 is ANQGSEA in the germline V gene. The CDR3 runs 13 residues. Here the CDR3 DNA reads TGCAGCGTTGCGTTCAGGACAGGGGGGGGCTACACCTTC. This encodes CSVAFRTGGGYTF.

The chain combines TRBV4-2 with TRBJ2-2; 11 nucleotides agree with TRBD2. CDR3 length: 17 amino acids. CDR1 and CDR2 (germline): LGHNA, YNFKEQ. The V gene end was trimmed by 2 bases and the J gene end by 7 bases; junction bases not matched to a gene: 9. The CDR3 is CASSQKLAGDGNGELFF. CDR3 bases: TGTGCCAGCAGCCAAAAACTAGCGGGAGATGGTAACGGGGAGCTGTTTTTT.

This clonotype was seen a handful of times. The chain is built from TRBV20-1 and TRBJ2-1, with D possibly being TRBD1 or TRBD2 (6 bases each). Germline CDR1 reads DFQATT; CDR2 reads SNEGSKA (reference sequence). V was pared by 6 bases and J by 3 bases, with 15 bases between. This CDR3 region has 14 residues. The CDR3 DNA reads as TGCAGTGCAAAGAGACAGGAGGGCTACAATGAGCAGTTCTTC. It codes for CSAKRQEGYNEQFF.

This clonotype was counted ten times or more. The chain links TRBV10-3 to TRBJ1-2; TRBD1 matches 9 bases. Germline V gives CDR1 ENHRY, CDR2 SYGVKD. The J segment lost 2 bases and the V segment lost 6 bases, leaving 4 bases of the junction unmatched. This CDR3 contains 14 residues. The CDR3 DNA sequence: TGTGCCATCAGCGGACAGGGGACGAACTATGGCTACACCTTC. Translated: CAISGQGTNYGYTF.